This entry lists 24 T cell receptor beta chains sequenced from one sample in a study of control samples from healthy donors and cancer patients. Sequencing was performed with immunoSEQ multiplex PCR; in TCRdb, only in-frame clones are kept and a portion is missing. Among 77,000 or so clones listed, roughly 91% were seen once. The sequenced sample was blood. These receptors were taken from a man aged 30 to 45 in good health.

The rearrangement uses TRBV6-2 or TRBV6-3 and TRBJ1-1; D not resolved. Germline values: CDR1 MNHEY, CDR2 SVGEGT. V was clipped by 0 bases and J by 4 bases, with 12 bases between them. This CDR3 is built from 15 residues. The CDR3 bases are TGTGCCAGCAGTTACTCGAACGCCCGGAGCACTGAAGCTTTCTTT. Residues: CASSYSNARSTEAFF.

This chain joins TRBV30 and TRBJ1-4; D not resolved. CDR1 is GTSNPN, CDR2 SVGIG, per germline (reference sequence). The germline V and J ends were trimmed by 0 bases and 4 bases, with 9 bases remaining between them. The CDR3 contains 14 residues. The CDR3 spells CAWSVWTDNEKLFF. The CDR3 DNA follows: TGTGCCTGGAGTGTTTGGACGGATAATGAAAAACTGTTTTTT.

The V gene is TRBV29-1, the J gene TRBJ1-3; D unresolved. The V end was cut by 4 bases, the J end by 0 bases, with 4 bases between. Germline CDR1 SQVTM, CDR2 ANQGSEA. The CDR3 has 12 residues. This CDR3 reads CSVVSSGNTIYF. The CDR3 DNA follows: TGCAGCGTTGTGAGCTCTGGAAACACCATATATTTT. The full variable domain, completed using reference TRBV29-1 and TRBJ1-3, is SAVISQKPSRDICQRGTSLTIQCQVDSQVTMMFWYRQQPGQSLTLIATANQGSEATYESGFVIDKFPISRPNLTFSTLTVSNMSPEDSSIYLCSVVSSGNTIYFGEGSWLTVV.

The chain recombines TRBV27 with TRBJ2-7; unclear D gene. The CDR3 totals 15 residues. Germline V gene sequence: CDR1 MNHEY, CDR2 SMNVEV (reference sequence). V was shortened by 0 bases and J by 2 bases, with 11 bases between the two germline ends. CDR3 sequence (DNA): TGTGCCAGCAGTTTATCGAGTGCAGCTGCCTACGAGCAGTACTTC. It codes for CASSLSSAAAYEQYF.

J is TRBJ2-7 and V is TRBV12-3 or TRBV12-4; no reliable D call. Trimming removed 6 bases at V and 4 bases at J, with 7 bases between. CDR3 length: 11 residues. CDR3 protein: CASSRIYEQYF. Here the CDR3 DNA reads TGTGCCAGCAGCCGTATATACGAGCAGTACTTC.

This chain connects TRBV11-3 to TRBJ2-5; D tentatively fits TRBD1 or TRBD2 (6 bases each). From germline, CDR1 is SGHNT and CDR2 YENEEA. Trimming cost V 1 base and J 5 bases, with 14 bases left between them. The CDR3 is 15 amino acids. The CDR3 region has the DNA TGTGCCAGCAGCTTAGTGGGGGGCCCCTCGGAGACCCAGTACTTC. Amino acids: CASSLVGGPSETQYF.

This chain connects TRBV5-1 to TRBJ2-3; 12 nucleotides match TRBD2. This CDR3 contains 16 residues. V shed 5 bases and J 3 bases; nucleotides not matched to a gene: 7. The germline CDR1 and CDR2 sequences are SGHRS and YFSETQ. CDR3 protein: CASSSPTSGRTDTQYF. The CDR3, as DNA: TGCGCCAGCAGTTCCCCGACTAGCGGGAGAACAGATACGCAGTATTTT.

The chain recombines TRBV6-2 or TRBV6-3 with TRBJ1-3; D uncertain. The CDR3 is 14 amino acids. The ends were cut back, 5 bases at V and 0 bases at J, with 8 bases in the middle. Per the germline V gene, CDR1 is MNHEY and CDR2 is SVGEGT. CDR3 in DNA: TGTGCCAGCAGTGCGGGCAGCTCTGGAAACACCATATATTTT. Translating it yields CASSAGSSGNTIYF.

The chain couples TRBV10-3 to TRBJ1-2; the D is unclear. Trimming pared 11 bases from V and 3 bases from J, leaving 25 bases between. The CDR3 runs 16 residues. Germline lookup yields CDR1 ENHRY and CDR2 SYGVKD. The chain's CDR3 is CAVLNTGPPRDYGYTF. CDR3 sequence (DNA): TGTGCCGTCCTGAACACCGGGCCCCCAAGGGACTATGGCTACACCTTC.

This chain links TRBV10-3 with TRBJ1-4; 7 nucleotides align to TRBD1. CDR1 ENHRY and CDR2 SYGVKD come from the germline V gene. The CDR3 extends over 15 amino acids. The V and J ends lost 0 bases and 2 bases, in that order; junction bases with no gene match: 0. The CDR3 region has the DNA TGTGCCATCAGTGAGTCGACAGGGACTAATGAAAAACTGTTTTTT. Amino acid sequence: CAISESTGTNEKLFF.

The chain carries TRBV7-8 and TRBJ2-7; 8 bases agree with TRBD1. The CDR3 spans 11 residues. The germline gives CDR1 SGHVS, CDR2 FQNEAQ. V was clipped by 4 bases and J by 12 bases; unmatched bases: 5. The CDR3 DNA reads TGTGCCAGCAGCTCCCGGACAGGGTGGTACTTC. It is translated as CASSSRTGWYF.

This sequence joins TRBV3-1 (or the pseudogene TRBV3-2) and TRBJ2-1; tentatively, D is TRBD2 (6 bases). The CDR3 has 14 residues. In germline, CDR1 is LGHDT, CDR2 YNNKEL (reference sequence). V was shortened by 4 bases and J by 4 bases, with 11 bases between the two germline ends. CDR3 coding DNA: TGTGCCAGCAGCCCGGGACTCGTATACAATGAGCAGTTCTTC. Translation: CASSPGLVYNEQFF.

CDR3: CASSLFRAGELFF. The CDR3 DNA reads as TGTGCCAGCAGCTTATTTAGGGCCGGGGAGCTGTTTTTT. The chain carries TRBV7-2 and TRBJ2-2, with no clear D. V was pared by 2 bases and J by 6 bases, with 7 bases between. The CDR3 has 13 residues. Looked up from germline, CDR1 is SGHTA and CDR2 is FQGNSA.

This clone was counted a single time. This sample includes further DNA sequences coding for the same CDR3. V gene TRBV21-1 combines with J gene TRBJ2-4; whether TRBD1, the table's D call, matches the DNA was not checked. TRBV21-1 is noted as a pseudogene. This CDR3 spans 19 amino acids. CDR3 residues: CASSKAFMRSRAKDGIQYF. For the CDR3, the DNA is TGTGCCAGCAGCAAAGCGTTCATGCGGAGCAGGGCCAAGGATGGCATTCAGTACTTC.

The chain combines TRBV7-9 with TRBJ1-4; D unclear. The CDR3 is 14 amino acids. Germline V gene lookup returns CDR1 SEHNR and CDR2 FQNEAQ (reference sequence). Trimming removed 5 bases at V and 8 bases at J, with 15 bases between. The CDR3 protein is CASSPGRVNEKLFF. The CDR3 DNA reads as TGTGCCAGCAGCCCCGGACGGGTAAACGAAAAACTGTTTTTT.

This chain connects TRBV19 to TRBJ1-1; TRBD1 aligns across 12 bases. There are 17 residues in the CDR3. Germline-derived CDR1 and CDR2 are LNHDA and SQIVND (reference sequence). The trim removed 5 bases at V and 1 base at J, leaving 8 bases unmatched. This CDR3 is CASSPRRDRGPNTEAFF. The CDR3 bases are TGTGCCAGTAGTCCTCGCCGGGACAGGGGGCCGAACACTGAAGCTTTCTTT. Using reference TRBV19 and TRBJ1-1 for the parts outside the CDR3, the full variable domain is DGGITQSPKYLFRKEGQNVTLSCEQNLNHDAMYWYRQDPGQGLRLIYYSQIVNDFQKGDIAEGYSVSREKKESFPLTVTSAQKNPTAFYLCASSPRRDRGPNTEAFFGQGTRLTVV.

This rearrangement joins TRBV12-3 or TRBV12-4 to TRBJ2-5; D is undetermined. CDR3 length equals 12 residues. Trimming removed 3 bases from V and 7 bases from J, with 9 bases in between. In DNA, the CDR3 is TGTGCCAGCAGTTTTTTGGTCCTGACCCAGTACTTC. This encodes CASSFLVLTQYF.

The J gene is TRBJ1-6, the V gene TRBV7-9; 11 positions agree with TRBD1. Losses at the gene ends were 2 bases for V and 10 bases for J; bases not matched to a gene: 16. This CDR3 has 19 residues. The germline V gene has CDR1 SEHNR and CDR2 FQNEAQ (reference sequence). As DNA, the CDR3 is TGTGCCAGCAGCTTACGCGAAAGGGACAGGGGGGCCCCCGGGTCACCCCTCCACTTT. The encoded protein is CASSLRERDRGAPGSPLHF.

The rearrangement uses TRBV19 and TRBJ1-1; no clear D gene. This CDR3 has 15 residues. V lost 4 bases and J lost 1, with 13 bases in between. Germline assignment: CDR1 LNHDA and CDR2 SQIVND (reference sequence). The CDR3 reads CASSTLPGGNTEAFF. CDR3 DNA: TGTGCCAGTAGTACACTTCCAGGAGGGAACACTGAAGCTTTCTTT.

CDR3 loop: CAWSAGTGSGELFF. CDR3 sequence (DNA): TGTGCCTGGAGTGCCGGGACAGGGAGCGGGGAGCTGTTTTTT. The chain links TRBV30 to TRBJ2-2, with 9 bases that match TRBD1. The germline V gene has CDR1 GTSNPN and CDR2 SVGIG (reference sequence). V dropped 1 base and J dropped 7; count of bases not matched to a gene: 4. The CDR3 loop spans 14 amino acids. Filled out from reference TRBV30 and TRBJ2-2, the complete variable domain reads SQTIHQWPATLVQPVGSPLSLECTVEGTSNPNLYWYRQAAGRGLQLLFYSVGIGQISSEVPQNLSASRPQDRQFILSSKKLLLSDSGFYLCAWSAGTGSGELFFGEGSRLTVL.

V gene TRBV5-5 combines with J gene TRBJ2-7; tentatively, D is TRBD1 (5 bases). Germline assignment: CDR1 SGHKS and CDR2 YYEKEE (reference sequence). With 4 bases removed from V and 1 base from J, the gap between germline ends came to 9 bases. The CDR3 contains 13 residues. Here the CDR3 DNA reads TGTGCCAGCAGCCCAAGACAGTCCTACGAGCAGTACTTC. This translates into CASSPRQSYEQYF.

V is TRBV28 and J is TRBJ1-5; D perhaps matches TRBD1 (6 bases). CDR1 is MDHEN and CDR2 is SYDVKM in the germline V gene. The CDR3 extends over 15 amino acids. V was trimmed by 8 bases and J by 2 bases, leaving 16 bases between them. The CDR3 reads CASAGAGVRNQPQHF. The CDR3 DNA reads as TGTGCCAGCGCTGGGGCAGGGGTGCGCAATCAGCCCCAGCATTTT.

The chain employs TRBV19 and TRBJ2-5; 7 positions agree with TRBD1. The CDR3 contains 15 residues. Germline trimming cut 4 bases from V and 6 bases from J; bases unmatched to any gene: 11. Germline V gene sequence: CDR1 LNHDA, CDR2 SQIVND (reference sequence). Here the CDR3 DNA reads TGTGCCAGTAGTACCGCTGACAGGGCCCGCAAGACCCAGTACTTC. This sequence encodes CASSTADRARKTQYF.

For this clone: A junction boundary mismatches the germline segment, possibly from a read error. The chain couples TRBV10-3 to TRBJ2-1, with D maybe TRBD2 (6 bases). The CDR3 covers 15 residues. Germline V CDR1 and CDR2: ENHRY, SYGVKD. CDR3 sequence (DNA): TGTGCCATCAGTATGAGTCTAGCGACCTACAATGGGCAGTTCTTC. The encoded protein is CAISMSLATYNGQFF.